The 7 T cell receptor beta chains listed next were all sequenced from one sample in a study of shared clonotypes between healthy human individuals. Data came from immunoSEQ multiplex PCR; TCRdb stores just in-frame clones and leaves some out. Of about 560,000 clones listed, around 81% were seen once; the top ten hold 12%. The sample consisted of PBMCs. The receptors stem from a woman aged 40-49 years in good health. Some clones in this sample may be carry-over from other donors' samples.

The chain carries TRBV11-2 and TRBJ2-7; 7 bases map to TRBD1. The J segment lost 6 bases and the V segment lost 4 bases, leaving 9 bases of the junction unmatched. CDR1 is SGHAT, CDR2 FQNNGV, per germline. The CDR3 extends over 14 amino acids. As DNA, the CDR3 is TGTGCCAGCAGCTCACAGGGGTACGGTCTCGAGCAGTACTTC. Translation: CASSSQGYGLEQYF. The entire variable domain, with the rest obtained from reference TRBV11-2 and TRBJ2-7, is as follows: EAGVAQSPRYKIIEKRQSVAFWCNPISGHATLYWYQQILGQGPKLLIQFQNNGVVDDSQLPKDRFSAERLKGVDSTLKIQPAKLEDSAVYLCASSSQGYGLEQYFGPGTRLTVT.

J is TRBJ2-2 and V is TRBV7-2; 8 positions agree with TRBD1. The germline CDR1 and CDR2 sequences are SGHTA and FQGNSA. Losses at the gene ends were 5 bases for V and 4 bases for J; bases not matched to a gene: 9. The CDR3 is made up of 16 amino acids. For the CDR3, the DNA is TGTGCCAGCAGCCTAGATAGGGACAGGACCACCGGGGAGCTGTTTTTT. This gives the protein CASSLDRDRTTGELFF.

The gene calls are TRBV6-4 and TRBJ2-7, with TRBD1 as a possible D gene (5 bases). Trimming left V 3 bases short and J 1 base short, with 13 bases between. There are 15 residues in the CDR3. The germline gives CDR1 MRHNA, CDR2 SNTAGT. CDR3 nucleotides: TGTGCCAGCAGTGAGGGGCAGGGTGGATCCTACGAGCAGTACTTC. Residues: CASSEGQGGSYEQYF.

The V and J genes are TRBV2 and TRBJ2-3; D tentatively fits TRBD1 or TRBD2 (5 bases each). This CDR3 has 16 amino acids. CDR1 and CDR2 from the germline V gene are SNHLY and FYNNEI. The ends were cut back, 7 bases at V and 1 base at J, with 18 bases in the middle. The CDR3: CASTSVVLGGTDTQYF. Written as DNA, the CDR3 is TGTGCCAGCACCTCTGTAGTCTTGGGGGGCACAGATACGCAGTATTTT. The variable domain in full, with the rest retrieved from reference TRBV2 and TRBJ2-3, is EPEVTQTPSHQVTQMGQEVILRCVPISNHLYFYWYRQILGQKVEFLVSFYNNEISEKSEIFDDQFSVERPDGSNFTLKIRSTKLEDSAMYFCASTSVVLGGTDTQYFGPGTRLTVL.

The CDR3 loop is CASSGPRTIGTGELFF. The CDR3 nucleotides are TGTGCCAGCAGCGGGCCCCGGACTATAGGCACCGGGGAGCTGTTTTTT. This sequence joins TRBV7-9 and TRBJ2-2, with D tentatively TRBD2 (6 bases). CDR1 SEHNR and CDR2 FQNEAQ come from the germline V gene (reference sequence). Trimming shortened V by 5 bases and J by 4 bases, and 17 bases separated the two germline ends. The CDR3 is 16 residues long.

The J gene is TRBJ1-6, the V gene TRBV7-9; D may be TRBD1 (6 bases). V lost 1 base to trimming and J lost 7 bases, with 11 bases between them. Germline V gives CDR1 SEHNR, CDR2 FQNEAQ (reference sequence). The CDR3 runs 15 residues. CDR3 in amino acids: CASSLEGGVNSPLHF. The CDR3 coding sequence is TGTGCCAGCAGCTTAGAAGGGGGGGTAAATTCACCCCTCCACTTT.

V and J are TRBV10-3 and TRBJ2-7; TRBD2 is a possible D gene (7 bases). The CDR3 has 15 residues. V was cut by 1 base and J by 5 bases, with 15 bases left in between. Per germline, CDR1 ENHRY and CDR2 SYGVKD. In DNA form, the CDR3 reads TGTGCCATCAGTGAGTTTCGGGGGGCTGAGAACGAGCAGTACTTC. This codes for CAISEFRGAENEQYF.